A single sample is the source of the 6 T cell receptor beta chains below, sequenced in a study of HIV-infected children after antiretroviral therapy interruption. RNA-based 3' RACE libraries used unique molecular identifiers. MiXCR was run by TCRdb on the 3' RACE reads, yielding one entry per CDR3 protein. This sample yields around 47,000 distinct CDR3 sequences, of which 3.5% to 5% are seen a single time; 0.7% belongs to the top ten. Described treatment: PENTA 11 planned treatment interruption arm or continuous ART arm. The sample was CD45RA+ CD4+ T cells from PBMCs, pooled from several time points, taken from a donor given antiretroviral therapy, either interrupted or continuous. The subset is: naive CD4+ CD45RA+ CD45RO- T cells. Receptor source: a pool of human donors with HIV.

There are many counts of this clonotype. The rearrangement joins TRBV7-3 to TRBJ1-1; 7 bases line up with TRBD1. The CDR3 consists of 16 residues. The V segment lost 4 bases and the J segment 0 bases; nucleotides outside the gene matches: 8. Germline values: CDR1 SGHTA, CDR2 FQGTGA. CDR3 DNA: TGTGCCAGCAGCTCTACCGGGACAGAAATGAACACTGAAGCTTTCTTT. Encoded protein: CASSSTGTEMNTEAFF.

The chain links TRBV5-4 to TRBJ2-5; D is unclear. Trimming stripped 1 base from V and 4 bases from J, with 8 bases between. This CDR3 is 13 amino acids long. Germline values: CDR1 SGHNT, CDR2 YYREEE (reference sequence). CDR3 bases: TGTGCCAGCAGCTTGCGGCTCTCAGAGACCCAGTACTTC. It translates to CASSLRLSETQYF.

This clonotype has a count of ten or more. The V and J genes are TRBV19 and TRBJ2-3; 8 nucleotides line up with TRBD1. V lost 4 bases to trimming and J lost 5 bases; unmatched junction nucleotides: 5. Germline V gene data show CDR1 as LNHDA and CDR2 as SQIVND (reference sequence). The CDR3 length is 14 residues. The CDR3 loop reads CASSTDRGQDTQYF. CDR3 nucleotide sequence: TGTGCCAGTAGTACAGACAGGGGACAAGATACGCAGTATTTT.

The chain carries TRBV2 and TRBJ1-5; 7 nucleotides line up with TRBD1. This CDR3 contains 16 residues. Unmatched junction bases numbered 13, after V lost 7 bases and J lost 4 bases. The germline V gene encodes CDR1 SNHLY and CDR2 FYNNEI. The DNA for the CDR3 is TGTGCCAGCAATACCCAAGGGGGCACGGGAAATCAGCCCCAGCATTTT. It yields the protein CASNTQGGTGNQPQHF.

There are many counts of this clonotype. CDR3 in DNA: TGTGCCAGCAGCGTAGGAGGCGGGGGGACCCCTGACGAGCAGTACTTC. Protein: CASSVGGGGTPDEQYF. This chain connects TRBV9 to TRBJ2-7; 8 positions agree with TRBD2. Germline V gives CDR1 SGDLS, CDR2 YYNGEE. V shed 0 bases, J shed 5 bases, and the junction held 10 bases outside the gene matches. The CDR3 loop spans 16 amino acids. Using reference TRBV9 and TRBJ2-7 for the parts outside the CDR3, the full variable domain is DSGVTQTPKHLITATGQRVTLRCSPRSGDLSVYWYQQSLDQGLQFLIQYYNGEERAKGNILERFSAQQFPDLHSELNLSSLELGDSALYFCASSVGGGGTPDEQYFGPGTRLTVT.

This clonotype has ten or more counts. This CDR3 fails to terminate in the conserved phenylalanine or tryptophan, so it likely reflects a read error. The DNA is omitted, as the CDR3 cannot be located on it reliably, and the CDR3 follows TCRdb's listing. The chain combines TRBV19 with TRBJ1-1; no DNA check was done on the table's D call, TRBD1. In germline, CDR1 is LNHDA, CDR2 SQIVND (reference sequence). The CDR3 has 8 amino acids, counting both end residues. CDR3 amino acids: CASLPGTR.